This TCR beta chain was sequenced for a study of cytomegalovirus exposure and HLA in healthy donors. Study results and limitations: It was assumed in the presence/absence analyses that sequencing depth was roughly uniform across donors. Researchers reported from a later analysis that most CMV-associated TCR beta chains appeared HLA-restricted.

A multiplex PCR was run with 60 Vbeta primers and 13 Jbeta primers. TCRdb keeps only in-frame clones here, not all; method: immunoSEQ multiplex PCR. This table holds fewer than 250,000 clones, over 75% found once. V shed 6 bases and J 7 bases; nucleotides not matched to a gene: 7. This CDR3 region has 15 residues. CDR1 and CDR2 (germline): SNHLY, FYNNEI. Notes on this clone: No antigen is known for it.

The specimen was PBMCs. The chain joins TRBV2 to TRBJ1-6; 9 nucleotides agree with TRBD1. The clonotype comes from a woman aged 45-59 years in good health and CMV-seropositive. CDR3 residues: CASSLGGQGNSPLHF. Here the CDR3 DNA reads TGTGCCAGCAGCCTTGGGGGACAGGGAAATTCACCCCTCCACTTT. Based on the CDR3 plus reference TRBV2 and TRBJ1-6, the full variable domain is EPEVTQTPSHQVTQMGQEVILRCVPISNHLYFYWYRQILGQKVEFLVSFYNNEISEKSEIFDDQFSVERPDGSNFTLKIRSTKLEDSAMYFCASSLGGQGNSPLHFGNGTRLTVT.